A single sample is the source of the 30 T cell receptor beta chains below, sequenced in a study of metastatic and nonmetastatic thyroid tumors. Patients were all untreated before their thyroid surgery. TCRdb reprocessed the PCR reads via MiXCR. This table holds some 4,300 clones, around 23% found once. Sequenced: tumor tissue. The receptor source for this set is a male donor with papillary thyroid cancer or a benign thyroid nodule (not recorded which). Some clones in this sample may be carry-over from other donors' samples.

By share, this clone ranks as medium-sized. Given a much more abundant clone one base away, this may be a read error. Within the sample, other DNA sequences also encode this same CDR3. This sequence joins TRBV6-1 and TRBJ2-2; 10 nucleotides align to TRBD2. The CDR3 loop spans 16 amino acids. Germline CDR1 and CDR2: MNHNS and SASEGT. CDR3 amino acids: CASSRTSGAPTGELFF. In DNA form, the CDR3 reads TGTGCCAGCAGTCGGACTAGCGGAGCACCCACCGGAGAGCTGTTTTTT.

The V call is TRBV9, the J call TRBJ1-1; TRBD1 aligns across 11 bases. The J segment lost 6 bases and the V segment lost 0 bases, leaving 10 bases of the junction unmatched. Germline-derived CDR1 and CDR2 are SGDLS and YYNGEE. The CDR3 has 17 residues. The CDR3 coding sequence is TGTGCCAGCAGCGTAGGGACAGGGGGCCCGGTCGGACCTGAAGCTTTCTTT. Encoded protein: CASSVGTGGPVGPEAFF.

This clone counts as medium-sized. V usage is TRBV7-2 and J usage is TRBJ1-1; 7 bases align to TRBD1. Per the germline V gene, CDR1 is SGHTA and CDR2 is FQGNSA. This CDR3 has 13 residues. The V gene end was trimmed by 5 bases and the J gene end by 4 bases; junction bases not matched to a gene: 4. CDR3 DNA: TGTGCCAGCAGCAACCAGGGGGGCACTGAAGCTTTCTTT. Translated, it gives CASSNQGGTEAFF.

The chain links TRBV19 to TRBJ1-2; no reliable D call. This CDR3 comprises 13 residues. Germline assignment: CDR1 LNHDA and CDR2 SQIVND (reference sequence). Trimming shortened V by 5 bases and J by 8 bases, and 15 bases separated the two germline ends. The CDR3 DNA reads TGTGCCAGTAGTCCCGACCCGGGTCTAGGCTACACCTTC. As protein: CASSPDPGLGYTF.

This clone is judged large (0.1 to 1%). The rearrangement uses TRBV24-1 and TRBJ2-2; weak D call: TRBD1 (6 bases). Germline CDR1 and CDR2: KGHDR and SFDVKD. V lost 9 bases and J 0 bases, leaving 7 bases between the germline ends. CDR3 size: 13 residues. This CDR3 reads CATRTANTGELFF. The CDR3 nucleotides read TGTGCCACCCGGACAGCGAACACCGGGGAGCTGTTTTTT.

The genes are TRBV27 and TRBJ2-5; no definite D call. The length of the CDR3 is 14 residues. The germline gives CDR1 MNHEY, CDR2 SMNVEV (reference sequence). Trimming removed 5 bases from V and 1 base from J, with 11 bases in between. Here the CDR3 reads CASSDMRPQETQYF. CDR3 in DNA: TGTGCCAGCAGTGACATGAGGCCCCAAGAGACCCAGTACTTC.

V gene TRBV11-3 combines with J gene TRBJ2-2; D perhaps matches TRBD2 (5 bases). Trimming cost V 0 bases and J 6 bases, with 5 bases left between them. Germline-derived CDR1 and CDR2 are SGHNT and YENEEA. This CDR3 is built from 13 residues. The CDR3 sequence is CASSLELAGELFF. Written as DNA, the CDR3 is TGTGCCAGCAGCTTAGAACTAGCCGGGGAGCTGTTTTTT.

The chain is built from TRBV7-2 and TRBJ2-7, with a tentative D call TRBD2 (5 bases). Germline CDR1 reads SGHTA; CDR2 reads FQGNSA. V gave up 0 bases and J gave up 6 bases, with 12 bases separating them. The CDR3 runs to 14 residues. The CDR3 nucleotides read TGTGCCAGCAGCTTAGCCTATAGCGCGGGCGAGCAGTACTTC. Translation gives CASSLAYSAGEQYF.

In its sample, this clone ranks as medium-sized. This chain uses TRBV20-1 with TRBJ2-1; D gene uncertain. The CDR3 runs 11 residues. V gave up 0 bases and J gave up 7 bases, with 4 bases separating them. Looked up from germline, CDR1 is DFQATT and CDR2 is SNEGSKA (reference sequence). The DNA for the CDR3 is TGCAGTGCTAGAGATTCAAATGAGCAGTTCTTC. As protein: CSARDSNEQFF.

Comments on this clone: Mismatch with germline at one junction end may stem from a read error. The chain links TRBV7-2 to TRBJ1-2; a weak D match, TRBD1 (5 bases). Germline CDR1 reads SGHTA; CDR2 reads FQGNSA. CDR3 length: 13 amino acids. The CDR3 loop is CASSQGPNYDYTF. For the CDR3, the DNA is TGTGCCAGCAGCCAGGGACCGAACTATGACTACACCTTC.

This clone was detected only a few times. The chain combines TRBV27 with TRBJ2-1; no definite D call. V lost 2 bases to trimming and J lost 4 bases, with 6 bases between them. Germline V CDR1 and CDR2: MNHEY, SMNVEV (reference sequence). The CDR3 has 13 amino acids. The CDR3 DNA sequence: TGTGCCAGCAGTTTAGTGGAGTACAATGAGCAGTTCTTC. It specifies CASSLVEYNEQFF.

By proportion, this clone is medium-sized (0.01 to 0.1%). The V and J genes are TRBV15 and TRBJ1-1; unclear D gene. CDR1 and CDR2 from the germline V gene are LNHNV and YYDKDF (reference sequence). The CDR3 is 13 amino acids. Between the trimmed V and J ends, which lost 8 bases and 0 bases, there was a span of 10 bases. The CDR3 nucleotides read TGTGCCACCCAGCGGGAGGTGAACACTGAAGCTTTCTTT. Amino acid sequence: CATQREVNTEAFF. The full variable domain, rest sourced from reference TRBV15 and TRBJ1-1, is DAMVIQNPRYQVTQFGKPVTLSCSQTLNHNVMYWYQQKSSQAPKLLFHYYDKDFNNEADTPDNFQSRRPNTSFCFLDIRSPGLGDTAMYLCATQREVNTEAFFGQGTRLTVV.

This clone was recorded a few times. DNA of the CDR3: TGCAGTGCTTTGGGAGCAGCTAATGAAAAACTGTTTTTT. Amino acids: CSALGAANEKLFF. V gene TRBV20-1 combines with J gene TRBJ1-4, with D unresolved. V lost 5 bases and J lost 3, with 10 bases in between. The CDR3 sequence is 13 residues long. In germline, CDR1 is DFQATT, CDR2 SNEGSKA (reference sequence).

This chain links TRBV4-1 with TRBJ2-5, with 14 nucleotides matching TRBD2. The CDR3 sequence is 17 residues long. V gave up 0 bases and J gave up 3 bases; unmatched junction bases: 3. Germline values: CDR1 MGHRA, CDR2 YSYEKL. CDR3 region: CASSQEGLAGEKETQYF. The DNA for the CDR3 is TGCGCCAGCAGCCAAGAGGGACTAGCGGGAGAGAAAGAGACCCAGTACTTC.

V is TRBV14 and J is TRBJ2-2; 9 bases fit TRBD1. V shed 7 bases, J shed 1 base, and the junction held 4 bases outside the gene matches. Per germline, CDR1 SGHDN and CDR2 FVKESK. There are 15 residues in the CDR3. In nucleotides, the CDR3 is TGTGCCAGCACGGGACAGGGAAAGAACACCGGGGAGCTGTTTTTT. As protein: CASTGQGKNTGELFF.

By proportion, this clone is medium-sized (0.01 to 0.1%). This chain links TRBV15 with TRBJ2-1, with 8 positions matching TRBD2. The V gene end was trimmed by 0 bases and the J gene end by 2 bases; junction bases not matched to a gene: 6. The CDR3 totals 17 residues. Germline V gives CDR1 LNHNV, CDR2 YYDKDF (reference sequence). The DNA for the CDR3 is TGTGCCACCAGCAGAGAAGCGGGAGTTAGACCCTACAATGAGCAGTTCTTC. Amino acids: CATSREAGVRPYNEQFF.

The genes are TRBV20-1 and TRBJ2-3; a weak D match, TRBD1 (6 bases). Per germline, CDR1 DFQATT and CDR2 SNEGSKA (reference sequence). Trimming took 3 bases from V and 7 from J, leaving 17 bases between them. The CDR3 contains 14 residues. Here the CDR3 DNA reads TGCAGTGCTAGGCCCAACAGGGATTCAAATACGCAGTATTTT. This gives the protein CSARPNRDSNTQYF.

This clone was observed many times. A clone one base away is much larger, so this may be a read error. The chain recombines TRBV10-3 with TRBJ2-7; D may be TRBD1 or TRBD2 (7 bases each). This CDR3 comprises 15 residues. V was cut by 3 bases and J by 5 bases, with 17 bases left in between. Germline V gene data show CDR1 as ENHRY and CDR2 as SYGVKD. The CDR3 DNA reads as TGTGCCATCAGTGAACGGCAGGGGGGGGGCGACGAGCAGTACTTC. This sequence encodes CAISERQGGGDEQYF.

This clone is judged medium-sized. The CDR3 nucleotides are TGCAGTGCTATCGCAGTCACGAGCTCCTACAATGAGCAGTTCTTC. It codes for CSAIAVTSSYNEQFF. The V gene is TRBV20-1, the J gene TRBJ2-1; the D is unclear. The ends were cut back, 4 bases at V and 0 bases at J, with 13 bases in the middle. The germline gives CDR1 DFQATT, CDR2 SNEGSKA (reference sequence). This CDR3 spans 15 amino acids.

There are many counts of this clone. V and J are TRBV6-1 and TRBJ1-1; no definite D call. The CDR3 loop spans 14 amino acids. Germline CDR1 and CDR2: MNHNS and SASEGT. V lost 7 bases and J lost 0, with 12 bases in between. CDR3 DNA: TGTGCCAGCAACCGCGGCAGCGTGAACACTGAAGCTTTCTTT. Translation: CASNRGSVNTEAFF.

The chain recombines TRBV11-2 with TRBJ2-5; tentatively, D is TRBD1 (5 bases). The CDR3 loop spans 15 amino acids. With 2 bases removed from V and 5 bases from J, the gap between germline ends came to 15 bases. Germline V gene data show CDR1 as SGHAT and CDR2 as FQNNGV. CDR3: CASSLRQGDGETQYF. CDR3 DNA: TGTGCCAGCAGCTTAAGGCAGGGCGACGGGGAGACCCAGTACTTC.

This chain joins TRBV11-2 and TRBJ2-7; D ambiguous. Germline assignment: CDR1 SGHAT and CDR2 FQNNGV. Trimming left V 0 bases short and J 4 bases short, with 10 bases between. This CDR3 is built from 14 residues. In DNA form, the CDR3 reads TGTGCCAGCAGCTTAGATCTCCACTCTTACGAGCAGTACTTC. This encodes CASSLDLHSYEQYF. Drawing the rest from reference TRBV11-2 and TRBJ2-7, the complete variable domain is EAGVAQSPRYKIIEKRQSVAFWCNPISGHATLYWYQQILGQGPKLLIQFQNNGVVDDSQLPKDRFSAERLKGVDSTLKIQPAKLEDSAVYLCASSLDLHSYEQYFGPGTRLTVT.

This clone is categorized as medium-sized. The chain employs TRBV28 and TRBJ1-5; possibly TRBD1 for D (6 bases). The CDR3 is made up of 14 amino acids. Trimming stripped 6 bases from V and 1 base from J, with 10 bases between. Germline-derived CDR1 and CDR2 are MDHEN and SYDVKM. The CDR3 is CASSTTGSNQPQHF. The CDR3, as DNA: TGTGCCAGCAGCACAACAGGGAGCAATCAGCCCCAGCATTTT.

The V gene is TRBV7-9, the J gene TRBJ2-7; 10 bases align to TRBD1. The germline V gene encodes CDR1 SEHNR and CDR2 FQNEAQ (reference sequence). With 6 bases clipped from V and 7 bases from J, the junction kept 6 bases outside the gene matches. CDR3 length equals 13 residues. The CDR3 loop reads CASRTGGKVEQYF. DNA for the CDR3: TGTGCCAGCAGGACAGGGGGCAAGGTGGAGCAGTACTTC.

This clone is labeled large. The rearrangement links TRBV6-1 to TRBJ1-1; TRBD1 agrees at 7 bases. The ends lost 6 bases at V and 6 bases at J; junction bases unmatched: 7. The CDR3 has 13 amino acids. Germline loops: CDR1 MNHNS, CDR2 SASEGT. This chain's CDR3 is CASSLQGDPEAFF. For the CDR3, the DNA is TGTGCCAGCAGCCTTCAGGGGGACCCTGAAGCTTTCTTT.

This chain connects TRBV7-2 to TRBJ2-2; TRBD2 matches at 11 bases. This CDR3 is 15 amino acids long. Germline CDR1 and CDR2: SGHTA and FQGNSA. The junction had 4 bases not matched to a gene; V was cut back by 5 bases and J by 5 bases. CDR3 sequence (DNA): TGTGCCAGCAGCCTTAGACTAGCGGGGACCGGGGAGCTGTTTTTT. It codes for CASSLRLAGTGELFF. Full variable domain (remainder filled in from reference TRBV7-2 and TRBJ2-2): GAGVSQSPSNKVTEKGKDVELRCDPISGHTALYWYRQSLGQGLEFLIYFQGNSAPDKSGLPSDRFSAERTGGSVSTLTIQRTQQEDSAVYLCASSLRLAGTGELFFGEGSRLTVL.

This clone has a count of ten or more. A much larger clonotype is one base distant, so this may be a read error. Other DNA sequences in this specimen translate into the identical CDR3. This sequence joins TRBV7-9 and TRBJ1-1, with D possibly being TRBD1 (5 bases). This CDR3 is 14 amino acids long. Per germline, CDR1 SEHNR and CDR2 FQNEAQ (reference sequence). The DNA for the CDR3 is TGCGCCAGCAGATCCAGGGAGGGCGGCACTGAAGCTTTCTTT. Its protein is CASRSREGGTEAFF.

The V call is TRBV25-1, the J call TRBJ1-1; D remains ambiguous. Germline lookup yields CDR1 MGHDK and CDR2 SYGVNS. V was shortened by 1 base and J by 4 bases, with 13 bases between the two germline ends. The CDR3 has 15 residues. CDR3 residues: CASSESVIGSTEAFF. CDR3 nucleotide sequence: TGTGCCAGCAGTGAATCTGTGATTGGGAGCACTGAAGCTTTCTTT.

The V and J genes are TRBV28 and TRBJ1-2, with D tentatively TRBD1 (5 bases). Trimming stripped 5 bases from V and 5 bases from J, with 18 bases between. The CDR3 consists of 15 residues. The germline gives CDR1 MDHEN, CDR2 SYDVKM. CDR3 DNA: TGTGCCAGCAGTGGGGGTGGCAGGGTGACTTATGGCTACACCTTC. Protein sequence: CASSGGGRVTYGYTF.

The chain joins TRBV7-8 to TRBJ1-2, with 11 bases aligning to TRBD1. Germline CDR1 and CDR2: SGHVS and FQNEAQ. This CDR3 comprises 16 residues. The junction had 4 bases not matched to a gene; V was cut back by 0 bases and J by 4 bases. The CDR3 sequence: CASSLAGTGGIYGYTF. CDR3 bases: TGTGCCAGCAGCTTAGCCGGGACAGGGGGGATCTATGGCTACACCTTC.